These 14 T cell receptor beta chains were all obtained from the same sample, sequenced in a study of CD4 and CD8 cells across lung adenocarcinoma regions. TCRdb re-called the PCR reads with MiXCR, one entry per CDR3 protein. The sample holds about 25,000 distinct CDR3 sequences, 53% seen once. Sequenced material: CD8+ T cells from the center of a lung tumor. The source is a male donor with lung adenocarcinoma. The CD4 and CD8 labels of this study may be unreliable.

This clonotype has only a few counts. The V gene is TRBV6-1, the J gene TRBJ1-5; 11 bases fit TRBD1. The J segment lost 3 bases and the V segment lost 0 bases, leaving 4 bases of the junction unmatched. CDR3 size: 17 residues. Germline V gene data show CDR1 as MNHNS and CDR2 as SASEGT. The CDR3 DNA follows: TGTGCCAGCAGTGAAGCGAGCGGACAGGGGGCCAATCAGCCCCAGCATTTT. Protein product: CASSEASGQGANQPQHF.

This clonotype was recorded at least ten times. The genes are TRBV7-2 and TRBJ2-5; TRBD2 matches 8 bases. Germline V gene lookup returns CDR1 SGHTA and CDR2 FQGNSA. J gave up 2 bases and V 4 bases, and 6 bases lay outside the gene matches. The CDR3 is 15 amino acids. CDR3 residues: CASSWGSGRQETQYF. CDR3 DNA: TGTGCCAGCAGCTGGGGCAGCGGGAGACAAGAGACCCAGTACTTC.

About this clonotype: The junction and the germline gene differ at one end; a read error may be behind it. The V and J genes are TRBV6-1 and TRBJ2-4, with TRBD2 identical over 7 bases. This CDR3 is 16 amino acids long. Germline CDR1 is MNHNS and CDR2 is SASEGT. The CDR3 nucleotides are TGTGCCAGCAGCGAAGCGGGGCTGGGAGCCAAAGACATGCAGTACTTC. Encoded protein: CASSEAGLGAKDMQYF.

The chain joins TRBV3-1 to TRBJ2-1, with D possibly being TRBD2 (6 bases). V gave up 4 bases and J gave up 7 bases, with 14 bases separating them. Germline-derived CDR1 and CDR2 are LGHDT and YNNKEL (reference sequence). The CDR3 has 14 amino acids. The CDR3 nucleotides read TGTGCCAGCAGCCCGCGGACTACTGGGAATGAGCAGTTCTTC. It encodes CASSPRTTGNEQFF.

The chain links TRBV10-3 to TRBJ1-1; tentatively, D is TRBD1 (5 bases). The CDR3 totals 13 residues. Germline V gene data show CDR1 as ENHRY and CDR2 as SYGVKD. The V gene lost 9 bases and the J gene lost 5 bases, with 16 bases spanning the gap. CDR3 sequence: CAIHQGAGTEAFF. The CDR3, as DNA: TGTGCCATTCACCAAGGGGCTGGTACTGAAGCTTTCTTT.

This clonotype was observed a few times. The rearrangement uses TRBV6-1 and TRBJ2-1; no clear D gene. V was trimmed by 9 bases and J by 10 bases, leaving 13 bases between them. Germline CDR1 MNHNS, CDR2 SASEGT. CDR3 size: 11 residues. The CDR3 sequence is CASSPQYEQFF. In DNA form, the CDR3 reads TGTGCCAGTAGCCCGCAATACGAGCAGTTCTTC.

Only a few counts were recorded for this clonotype. The J gene is TRBJ1-2, the V gene TRBV27; D is ambiguous. In germline, CDR1 is MNHEY, CDR2 SMNVEV (reference sequence). The V gene lost 3 bases and the J gene lost 0 bases, with 5 bases spanning the gap. The length of the CDR3 is 13 residues. The CDR3 spells CASSFGPNYGYTF. The CDR3 coding sequence is TGTGCCAGCAGTTTTGGGCCTAACTATGGCTACACCTTC.

V and J are TRBV10-2 and TRBJ2-1, with 10 bases lining up with TRBD1. The J call could be wrong; TRBJ2-7 is a better fit for the DNA end. This CDR3 has 14 amino acids. CDR1 is WSHSY, CDR2 SAAADI, per germline. Written as DNA, the CDR3 is TGCGCCAGCAGGGGGACAGGGGATACCTACGAGCAGTACTTC. Amino acids: CASRGTGDTYEQYF.

As for this clonotype: An end of the junction differs from the germline gene, which may be a read error. The J gene is TRBJ2-3, the V gene TRBV4-1; D could derive from TRBD1 or TRBD2 (6 bases each). Looked up from germline, CDR1 is MGHRA and CDR2 is YSYEKL. There are 15 residues in the CDR3. The CDR3 protein is CAGGHGAPAPDTQYF. CDR3 sequence (DNA): TGCGCCGGGGGGCACGGCGCCCCCGCCCCAGATACCCAGTATTTT.

With regard to this clonotype: It is likely a read error, because the conserved phenylalanine at the end of the CDR3 is missing. It is unclear where the CDR3 begins or ends on the DNA, so no DNA is shown, and the CDR3 is as TCRdb lists it. This chain's CDR3 is CASTPGGAPIEPFPDALAGS. The rearrangement links TRBV10-2 to TRBJ2-1; the DNA was not compared with TRBD2, the D call given in the table. The germline CDR1 and CDR2 sequences are WSHSY and SAAADI. The CDR3 length equals 20 residues, ends included.

As for this clonotype: Germline is not matched at one junction end, which may reflect a read error. The chain links TRBV10-1 to TRBJ2-4; D assignment may be TRBD1 or TRBD2 (5 bases each). The CDR3 covers 14 residues. In germline, CDR1 is WNHNN, CDR2 SYGVQD (reference sequence). CDR3: CGSTGLGATDTQYF. The CDR3 region has the DNA TGCGGCAGCACGGGGCTGGGAGCCACAGACACTCAGTACTTC.

The chain has TRBV11-3 and TRBJ2-3; D is perhaps TRBD2 (7 bases). Germline V gene lookup returns CDR1 SGHNT and CDR2 YENEEA. The CDR3 contains 15 residues. V was cut by 4 bases and J by 2 bases, with 13 bases left in between. CDR3 loop: CASSSRGANTDTQYF. CDR3 DNA: TGTGCCAGCAGCTCTCGGGGGGCGAACACAGATACGCAGTATTTT.

This clonotype has at least ten counts. The chain recombines TRBV10-3 with TRBJ2-1; possibly TRBD2 for D (5 bases). The germline V and J ends were trimmed by 7 bases and 5 bases, with 12 bases remaining between them. This CDR3 has 13 residues. CDR1 and CDR2 from the germline V gene are ENHRY and SYGVKD. The CDR3 DNA sequence: TGTGCCATCAATTCCGGGCGGGACAATGAGCAGTTCTTC. Protein sequence: CAINSGRDNEQFF.

This chain joins TRBV27 and TRBJ2-5, with D tentatively TRBD2 (7 bases). The CDR3 is 16 residues long. Per germline, CDR1 MNHEY and CDR2 SMNVEV (reference sequence). The V end lost 6 bases, the J end lost 0 bases, and 17 bases lay between the germline ends. As DNA, the CDR3 is TGTGCCAGCAGCCTGAGGGGGGGCCGTGACCAAGAGACCCAGTACTTC. Translating gives CASSLRGGRDQETQYF.